This TCR beta chain comes out of a study of T cell responses to AZD1222 COVID-19 vaccine (TCRdb year 2021). Describing the broader study: Because spike-specific TCR depth and breadth did not differ between the two schedules, AZD1222 recipients who got a second dose at roughly 4 weeks were pooled with those who got a second dose at roughly 12 weeks. A total of about 240 trial participants underwent TCR sequencing, of whom 200 to 220 received two doses of AZD1222 and some 26 received two doses of the MenACWY control vaccine. Trial participants were enrolled into age subgroups of 18-55, 56-69 and 70-plus years, which contained 148, 28 and 57 TCR-sequenced participants, respectively.

The CDR3 regions of human TCRbeta chains were subjected to immunosequencing. The authors' pipeline ran thus. Repertoire TCRs were checked for matches against a reference library of SARS-CoV-2-specific TCRs that had been generated using the MIRA antigen-specificity platform. Breadth was defined as the fraction of unique TCRs that were SARS-CoV-2-associated. Depth was defined as the fraction of total T cells that were SARS-CoV-2-associated. Using the MIRA data, every spike-specific TCR was mapped to the spike region that the TCR reacted to and assigned to either a CD4 or a CD8 class. Log10-transformed breadth and depth values were compared by one-way ANOVA with Sidak's multiple comparisons tests. The source is immuneACCESS, and TCRdb retained only in-frame sequences with V and J called. Part of the clones is not carried over; for the studies checked, unresolved V genes explain less than half of this, and the remainder is unexplained. For V, J and clone size, that table is used; D and trimming come from the DNA. Present in this sample are tens of thousands of clones, approximately 81% of which were seen just once. The ten largest account for 10% to 15% of the sample.

The CDR3 starts with the cysteine, ends with the phenylalanine, and has 15 residues. Only the CDR3 part of the read is kept: 45 bases, read in frame from the first base. The germline ends are 8 bases apart after V is trimmed by 2 bases and J by 0 bases. Reading the germline V gene gives CDR1 SGHRS and CDR2 YFSETQ. The time point label of this sample denotes: baseline before first vaccination. Vaccinee samples came from UK trials COV001 and COV002, including a single-blind randomized controlled phase 2/3 trial of AZD1222 (ChAdOx1 nCoV-19) in healthy adults. For TCRbeta chain sequencing, PBMC samples were collected from trial participants at day 0 and at day 28 after the second dose. Here is what the overall study found, with its caveats: Epitopes outside the regions mutated in the B.1.351 and B.1.1.7 variants were reportedly recognized by nearly half of the unique spike-specific TCRs. Conclusions about previously exposed vaccinees are limited, since just 6 or 7 AZD1222 recipients were seropositive for SARS-CoV-2 at baseline. After two AZD1222 doses, both the breadth and the depth of spike-specific TCRs were significantly higher than at day 0 and than in MenACWY recipients. In the small 56-69-year group, the increase in depth fell short of significance, most likely because of low power. Because no day 14 peak-response samples were available, the repertoires could be characterized only after the peak T cell response. Participants were mostly white British, with more females than males. The authors suggested clonal diversity may have been underestimated. The vaccine-associated CD4 TCRs covered the entire spike protein, and the dominant responses fell in regions 160-218 and 743-854.

Concerning this clone: Its antigen is still unknown. Base qualities are not at hand, and no much larger clone is one base apart.

The sequence was obtained from an adult in good health. The sequenced sample was peripheral blood, obtained on day 0 of AZD1222 vaccination. The chain is encoded by TRBV5-1 joined to TRBJ2-2, and the D gene may be TRBD2, 5 bases matching. The CDR3 protein sequence reads: CASSLSGANTGELFF. The nucleotide sequence is TGCGCCAGCAGCTTAAGCGGCGCGAACACCGGGGAGCTGTTTTTT.